The TCR beta chain under discussion was sequenced for a study of graft-versus-host responses after intestinal transplantation. Across the whole study: Isolated intestinal, liver-intestinal, or multivisceral transplants were what recipients had. Following induction with anti-thymocyte globulin, all recipients were given tacrolimus and steroids for three to four years. Study-wide results and limits: Recipient bone marrow held GvH clones, some seen earlier in ileum or blood.

On this clone itself: Its specificity is not known.

The CDR3 covers 16 residues. V gave up 0 bases and J gave up 1 base, with 12 bases separating them. Germline assignment: CDR1 SEHNR and CDR2 FQNEAQ (reference sequence). The assay was immunoSEQ multiplex PCR, and TCRdb's table has in-frame clones only and misses some. Among approximately 89,000 clones listed, about nine tenths were seen once. The chain carries TRBV7-9 and TRBJ1-1; tentatively, D is TRBD1 (5 bases). The clonotype comes from a human patient who received an intestinal transplant, so some T cells may come from the graft donor. The source was PBMCs, collected around 450 days after intestinal transplant. CDR3 DNA sequence: TGTGCCAGCAGCTTAGCGAGGGGTTCCGGGAACACTGAAGCTTTCTTT. Translated, it gives CASSLARGSGNTEAFF.